The clone carrying this TCR beta chain was detected once. This entry comes from a study of blood T cell repertoires in COVID-19. Study information: Both acute and convalescent COVID-19 samples were obtained from the United States, Italy and Spain.

V dropped 0 bases and J dropped 5 bases, with 17 bases sitting between them. The CDR3 sequence is 16 residues long. Germline values: CDR1 SGHNT, CDR2 YYREEE (reference sequence). The repertoire was sequenced with immunoSEQ multiplex PCR; TCRdb's copy has only in-frame clones and lacks some. The sample has 98,000 or so clones; 88% are singletons. This receptor was identified in a human donor in a cohort sampled during active COVID-19. J is TRBJ2-5 and V is TRBV5-4; a weak D match, TRBD2 (6 bases). Sequenced input: peripheral blood. The CDR3 nucleotides are TGTGCCAGCAGCTTGGTGGAGGGTCCCCCCGGGGAGACCCAGTACTTC. This encodes CASSLVEGPPGETQYF.